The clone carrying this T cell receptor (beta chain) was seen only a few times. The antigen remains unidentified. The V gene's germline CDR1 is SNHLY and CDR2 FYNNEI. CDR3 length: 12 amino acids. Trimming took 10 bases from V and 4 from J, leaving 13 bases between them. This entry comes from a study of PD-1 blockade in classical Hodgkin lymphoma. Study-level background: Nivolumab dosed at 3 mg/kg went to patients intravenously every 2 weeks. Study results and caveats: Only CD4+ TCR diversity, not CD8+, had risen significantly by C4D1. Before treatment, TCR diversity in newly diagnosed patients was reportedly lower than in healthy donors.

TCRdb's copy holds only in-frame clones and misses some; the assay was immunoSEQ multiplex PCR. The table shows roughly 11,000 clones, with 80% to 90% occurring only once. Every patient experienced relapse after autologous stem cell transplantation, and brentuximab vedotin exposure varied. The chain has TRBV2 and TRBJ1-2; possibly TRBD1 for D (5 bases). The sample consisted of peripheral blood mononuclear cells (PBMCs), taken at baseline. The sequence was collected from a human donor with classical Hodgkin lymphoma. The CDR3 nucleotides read TGTGCCATGGGACTGGGGACCTATGGCTACACCTTC. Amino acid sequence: CAMGLGTYGYTF.